This T cell receptor (beta chain) comes out of a study of T cell responses to AZD1222 COVID-19 vaccine. Study conclusions and caveats: In a largely white British group with more females than males, clonal diversity was possibly underestimated. The study identified only five or six AZD1222 recipients as seropositive at baseline. Vaccine-related CD4 TCRs covered spike, predominating at 160-218 and 743-854.

The assay was immunoSEQ multiplex PCR, and TCRdb's table has in-frame clones only and misses some. Among 90,000 to 120,000 clones, 93% were seen once, and the ten largest hold around 5%. This clone was recorded only once. Its antigen is currently unknown. This clonotype originated in an adult in good health. This sample comprised peripheral blood, obtained on day 0 of AZD1222 vaccination.

In nucleotides, the CDR3 is TGTGCCAGCAGCTTGCGGACTAGCGGTGTTAGCACAGATACGCAGTATTTT. Its protein product is CASSLRTSGVSTDTQYF. This chain uses TRBV7-2 with TRBJ2-3; 10 positions agree with TRBD2. The CDR3 spans 17 residues. Looked up from germline, CDR1 is SGHTA and CDR2 is FQGNSA. The junction had 6 bases not matched to a gene; V was cut back by 3 bases and J by 0 bases.